The subject of this entry is one T cell receptor (beta chain). As yet, its antigen is unknown. The sample originates from a study of T cells in localized non-small cell lung cancer. Broader study findings: Of the tissues analyzed, uninvolved adjacent lung showed maximal T cell clonality, greater than tumor.

Germline-derived CDR1 and CDR2 are MNHEY and SMNVEV (reference sequence). The V end lost 5 bases, the J end lost 6 bases, and 18 bases lay between the germline ends. This CDR3 comprises 15 residues. Sequencing used immunoSEQ multiplex PCR; TCRdb keeps in-frame clones, though not all of them. The top ten hold 20% to 25% of the sample, which has 55,000 to 65,000 clones, about 87% seen once. The sample in question was peripheral blood, obtained before any cancer treatment. This TCR was recovered from a man between 35 and 75 years old with stage I squamous cell lung carcinoma. The rearrangement links TRBV27 to TRBJ2-3, with unresolved D. This CDR3 reads CASSRVGELRDTQYF. DNA of the CDR3: TGTGCCAGCAGTAGGGTTGGAGAGCTCCGGGATACGCAGTATTTT.